The T cell receptor beta chain under discussion was sequenced for a study of regulatory T cells in long-lasting Graves disease listed by TCRdb under 2021. About the full investigation: Patients with newly diagnosed Graves' disease had been on antithyroid drugs for under 3 months. Persistent Graves' disease patients were compared with newly diagnosed Graves' disease patients by peripheral blood TCR sequencing and RNA sequencing. A total of approximately 35 samples were covered by TCR sequencing, comprising around 13 persistent and 20 or so newly diagnosed Graves' disease patients. The study took place in China and was registered as a clinical trial. Study-level results and caveats: Because the primary lesion, thyroid tissue, could not be accessed, the study looked at peripheral blood alone. The small sample size was acknowledged by the authors as a limitation that may reduce accuracy. A larger number of public clonotypes was shared among persistent patients (approximately 2,600) than among newly diagnosed patients (approximately 1,000). Persistent Graves' disease patients showed lower TCR Shannon entropy and fewer highly expanded clones than newly diagnosed patients, suggesting clonal expansion. Sequencing and analysis were restricted to the TCR beta chain. Persistent disease showed preferential use of TRBV28, TRBJ1-2 and TRBJ2-5, whereas newly diagnosed disease favored TRBV20-1 and TRBJ2-1.

Receptors were amplified or captured by multiplex PCR. The instrument was an Illumina HiSeq 4000. CDR3 regions were amplified by Arm-PCR with iRepertoire HTBI primers to construct TCR beta libraries. Before sequencing, the PCR products went through gel purification. The published analysis was carried out like this. A total of 62 TRBV and 14 TRBJ segments were identified across samples and were used for gene usage analysis of CDR3 amino acid clonotypes. COPE and FqMerger were used to merge filtered high-quality paired reads into contigs. Contigs were aligned with BLAST to IMGT TRBV, TRBD and TRBJ reference genes, and CDR3 was defined per IMGT. Any clonotype with a frequency above 0.1% was counted as a highly expanded clone. Shannon entropy was used to measure repertoire diversity, and the Gini coefficient was used to measure V-J evenness. A clonotype was considered public if more than one individual shared it. TCRdb itself trimmed the public reads at Q25 with fastp, ran MiXCR and retained productive beta chains. Every CDR3 protein is listed once, alongside the most common genes and DNA of its rows. The V and J calls reflect TCRdb's pipeline rather than the authors' work. The sample table contains 500,000 or so distinct CDR3 sequences; only one count was recorded for roughly 15% of them. The ten largest account for under 20% of the sample.

From cysteine to phenylalanine, the CDR3 is 14 amino acids long. Just CDR3 DNA is preserved here, 42 bases in frame from base 1. V was cut back by 5 bases and J by 2 bases, leaving a gap of 15 bases between them. CDR1 and CDR2 were assigned from the germline V gene (reference sequence) as GTSNPN and SVGIG. Ten or more counts support this clonotype. No antigen is known for it. One base away there is no much larger clone; base qualities are not given. The sample's time point label, in plain terms: newly diagnosed GD, antithyroid drugs for less than 3 months. For both TCR sequencing and RNA sequencing, RNA was extracted from PBMCs in TRIzol. The diagnosis of Graves' disease was made according to American Thyroid Association guidelines. Recruitment of patients was carried out at an endocrinology department in Xi'an, China. From each patient, around 8.3 milliliters of peripheral blood was collected into an EDTA anticoagulant tube. Ficoll Paque Plus density gradient separation was used to isolate PBMCs, and no additional T cell sorting was done. RNA quality was checked with an Agilent 2100 Bioanalyzer and agarose gel, and concentration with a NanoDrop 2000.

These data also featured in a second study, about T cells in Graves' hyperthyroidism and ophthalmopathy. That second publication adds: Stable Graves' hyperthyroidism was defined as the absence of progression to ophthalmopathy over 18 months of follow-up. Hyperthyroidism patients were aged 18 to 65 years and newly diagnosed, with disease duration of less than 2 months. Patients with uncontrolled infections, other autoimmune diseases, pregnancy or lactation were excluded. Clinical symptoms, serum thyroxine and TRAb, thyroid ultrasound, and orbital computed tomography formed the basis for the diagnoses. For the first round of RT-PCR on the TCR CDR3, the HTBI primer set was used together with the Qiagen OneStep RT-PCR kit. Blood samples also contained most of the expanded thyroid clonotypes (frequency above 0.001), which suggests that blood repertoires may reflect thyroid immune responses. A model built on a 13 V-J signature distinguished ophthalmopathy from stable hyperthyroidism, reaching around 90% sensitivity and under 84% specificity in cross-validation and 80%/75% in testing. In validation, the model predicted progression to ophthalmopathy with 55% to 71% sensitivity and around 72% specificity, a median of approximately 6.7 months before onset. TCR V-J signatures able to tell the groups apart were searched for in a discovery cohort of 95 or so patients, of whom around 42 had Graves' ophthalmopathy and around 58 had stable Graves' hyperthyroidism. Prospective prediction of ophthalmopathy was tested in an independent validation cohort consisting of some 18 hyperthyroidism patients and 15 to 17 patients who later progressed to ophthalmopathy. The approximately 95 discovery patients were divided at random into training and test sets in a 7:3 ratio. The study also compared thyroid tissue and blood T-cell repertoires from more than 5 Graves' hyperthyroidism patients. After sampling, hyperthyroidism patients received methimazole starting at 30 mg daily, and ophthalmopathy patients received high-dose intravenous methylprednisolone. The libraries were constructed in a second round of multiplex PCR and then size-selected and purified. Libraries were sequenced paired-end with 100 bp reads on an Illumina HiSeq2000. SOAPnuke was used to process the raw data, throwing out any read that contained adapters or uncalled bases, had a mean Phred below 15, or lacked an exact constant-primer or identifier match. High-quality paired reads were merged with COPE v1.2.5, and unique nucleotide sequences were defined as clonotypes. MiTCR v1.1 was used to align the clonotypes against IMGT TRBV, TRBD and TRBJ reference segments. The analysis was restricted to V-J combinations with a frequency above 0.0001, which together covered roughly 99% of the repertoires. A TCS score was defined as the ratio between F50 (clonal expansion) and ExV (chaos), using BLOSUM62-based TCRdist between CDR3 peptides within each V-J. Welch's t-statistics and random forest reduced several hundred V-J features to 13, which were used in a naive Bayes classifier (R e1071). Sample size was not statistically predetermined, and investigators were not blinded to group allocation. The paper reports TCR Vbeta CDR3 sequencing of over 120 peripheral blood samples: 40 to 45 ophthalmopathy, about 75 hyperthyroidism and around 17 progressor patients.

Specimen: peripheral blood mononuclear cells (PBMCs), collected at new diagnosis, from a patient treated with antithyroid drugs. The chain is assembled from TRBV30 and TRBJ2-5; a tentative D call is TRBD2 (6 bases match). The origin of this receptor is a woman aged 45-65 years with Graves disease. Donor details come from another sample of the same person, matched by shared clones. The CDR3 corresponds to CAWRRDAGQETQYF. The DNA reads as follows: TGTGCCTGGCGCCGGGACGCGGGACAAGAGACCCAGTACTTC.